Reported below is one T cell receptor (beta chain). As yet, its antigen is unknown. The data belong to a study of regulatory T cells in long-lasting Graves disease. Study results and caveats: TRBV28, TRBJ1-2 and TRBJ2-5 emerged as the favored segments in persistent disease. Persistent patients had a count of shared public clonotypes (under 3,000) that exceeded that of new patients (approximately 1,000).

Time point denoted: newly diagnosed GD, antithyroid drugs for less than 3 months. After RNA was extracted from PBMCs, the TCR library was made from it. Those enrolled as patients came out of an endocrinology department in Xi'an, China. To make TCR beta libraries, researchers used iRepertoire HTBI primers and Arm-PCR of CDR3 regions. MiXCR, run by TCRdb on the multiplex PCR reads, gives a single entry per CDR3 protein. Here the sample spans 350,000 to 550,000 distinct CDR3 sequences, 12% to 15% being singletons. The CDR3 sequence is 14 residues long. Germline CDR1 SEHNR, CDR2 FQNEAQ (reference sequence). V gave up 1 base and J gave up 11 bases; unmatched junction bases: 6. These data were also filed under a second study, of T cells in Graves' hyperthyroidism and ophthalmopathy. That study reports: Diagnostic assessment was based on clinical symptoms, serum thyroxine and TRAb, thyroid ultrasound and orbital computed tomography.

The sequencing here drew on peripheral blood mononuclear cells (PBMCs), taken at new diagnosis, from a patient treated with antithyroid drugs. The clonotype originates from a woman between 45 and 65 years old with Graves disease. The rearrangement uses TRBV7-9 and TRBJ2-1; 9 bases fit TRBD2. The CDR3 reads CASSLVLAGVQQFF. Written as DNA, the CDR3 is TGTGCCAGCAGCTTAGTGTTAGCGGGAGTACAGCAGTTCTTC.